This TCR beta chain was profiled in a study of blood T cell repertoires in COVID-19. About the research overall: Acute-phase and convalescent COVID-19 samples originated in the United States, Italy and Spain. Sources were T cells, B-cell-depleted T cells, or PBMCs; the material itself was cDNA or gDNA.

Authors' methods: How many nucleated cells were present was estimated from reference gene primer amplification. Assay: immunoSEQ multiplex PCR; the TCRdb copy retains only in-frame clones and omits some. V, J and clone size were drawn from that table, and D and trimming were deduced from the DNA. The table lists fewer than 200,000 clones, around 80% of them singletons, with roughly 19% in the top ten. V was shortened by 4 bases and J by 10 bases, with 18 bases between the two germline ends. The CDR3 loop spans 15 amino acids. Germline CDR1 is SGDLS and CDR2 is YYNGEE. Sequencing input: peripheral blood. This chain uses TRBV9 with TRBJ1-6; possible D gene TRBD1, 5 bases. This sequence was found in a woman in her seventies who had recovered from COVID-19. The CDR3 nucleotides are TGTGCCAGCAGCCCGGGGGGGAACGCTGAGTCACCCCTCCACTTT. This sequence encodes CASSPGGNAESPLHF.